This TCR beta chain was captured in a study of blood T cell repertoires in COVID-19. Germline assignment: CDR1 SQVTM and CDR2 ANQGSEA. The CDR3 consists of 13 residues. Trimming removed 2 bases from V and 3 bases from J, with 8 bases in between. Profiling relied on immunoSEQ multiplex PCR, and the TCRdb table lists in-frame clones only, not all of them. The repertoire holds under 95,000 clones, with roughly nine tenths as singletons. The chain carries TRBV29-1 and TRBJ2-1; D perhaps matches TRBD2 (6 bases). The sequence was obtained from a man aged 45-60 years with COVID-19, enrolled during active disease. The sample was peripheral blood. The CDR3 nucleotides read TGCAGCGTTGAATTGGGGGGCTACAATGAGCAGTTCTTC. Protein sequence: CSVELGGYNEQFF.